Presented here are 20 T cell receptor beta chains from one specimen sequenced in a study of shared clonotypes between healthy human individuals (dated by TCRdb to 2018 to 2021). To prepare the library, the immunoSEQ multiplex PCR assay was applied. TCRdb re-hosts the immuneACCESS table, in-frame sequences only. Its copies lack some clones; in the studies checked, an unresolved V gene accounts for under half of them, and the cause for the rest is not known. This sample has about 1 million clones in its table, and about 76% of those were observed once. Roughly 1.4% of the sample belongs to the ten largest clones. Source material: memory CD4+ T cells sorted from blood. In the paper's terms, the cell subset or site label means: CD45RA-negative fraction. These receptors were collected from a man between 18 and 35 years old in good health.

Notes on this clone: At one end, the junction sequence differs from germline, possibly due to a read error. Other DNA variants within this sample encode the same CDR3. The rearrangement uses TRBV5-4 and TRBJ2-5; D may be TRBD2 (6 bases). The CDR3 runs 14 residues. CDR1 and CDR2 (germline): SGHNT, YYREEE (reference sequence). The CDR3 nucleotides are TGTGCCAGTAGCTTGGCCTCCGGGGGAGAGACCCAGTACTTC. Its protein product is CASSLASGGETQYF.

This clone has only one observation. This sequence joins TRBV2 and TRBJ2-2; 8 bases agree with TRBD2. The CDR3 spans 16 residues. The junction had 11 bases not matched to a gene; V was cut back by 5 bases and J by 6 bases. Looked up from germline, CDR1 is SNHLY and CDR2 is FYNNEI. CDR3 residues: CASSPGGQGTAGELFF. CDR3 nucleotide sequence: TGTGCCAGCAGTCCGGGAGGGCAGGGAACGGCCGGGGAGCTGTTTTTT.

The gene calls are TRBV7-8 and TRBJ2-2; 9 bases agree with TRBD2. The J segment lost 3 bases and the V segment lost 1 base, leaving 6 bases of the junction unmatched. CDR1 is SGHVS and CDR2 is FQNEAQ in the germline V gene. CDR3 length: 17 amino acids. CDR3 coding DNA: TGTGCCAGCAGCTTAGTATCGCGGGGGGGTCACACCGGGGAGCTGTTTTTT. Its protein is CASSLVSRGGHTGELFF.

The J gene is TRBJ2-5, the V gene TRBV28, with D unresolved. Germline assignment: CDR1 MDHEN and CDR2 SYDVKM. The CDR3 length is 12 residues. The germline V and J ends were trimmed by 5 bases and 4 bases, with 8 bases remaining between them. DNA of the CDR3: TGTGCCAGCAGTCTGATAAGAGAGACCCAGTACTTC. As protein: CASSLIRETQYF.

This chain uses TRBV5-6 with TRBJ2-3; D is perhaps TRBD1 (6 bases). CDR1 and CDR2 from the germline V gene are SGHDT and YYEEEE. The germline V and J ends were trimmed by 2 bases and 1 base, with 8 bases remaining between them. CDR3 length equals 14 residues. CDR3 in amino acids: CASSFRQGTDTQYF. As DNA, the CDR3 is TGTGCCAGCAGCTTTCGACAGGGCACAGATACGCAGTATTTT.

In this sample, this clone turned up a few times. The chain joins TRBV7-2 to TRBJ2-7; 7 nucleotides line up with TRBD1. The CDR3 has 13 residues. Germline CDR1 and CDR2: SGHTA and FQGNSA. The junction had 1 base not matched to a gene; V was cut back by 3 bases and J by 2 bases. CDR3 sequence: CASSLGTAYEQYF. The CDR3 DNA is TGTGCCAGCAGCTTGGGGACAGCCTACGAGCAGTACTTC.

This clone was seen a handful of times. Other DNA sequences in this sample translate to the same CDR3. The chain couples TRBV30 to TRBJ1-1; no clear D. Trimming removed 1 base at V and 5 bases at J, with 5 bases between. The CDR3 runs to 11 residues. The germline gives CDR1 GTSNPN, CDR2 SVGIG (reference sequence). CDR3 loop: CAWSGRTEAFF. CDR3 in DNA: TGTGCCTGGAGTGGGCGTACTGAAGCTTTCTTT.

This chain links TRBV4-2 with TRBJ2-7; no definite D call. CDR3 length equals 14 residues. Per the germline V gene, CDR1 is LGHNA and CDR2 is YNFKEQ. Trimming removed 1 base from V and 0 bases from J, with 7 bases in between. The chain's CDR3 is CASSQGGSSYEQYF. CDR3 DNA: TGTGCCAGCAGCCAAGGCGGCAGCTCCTACGAGCAGTACTTC.

The V gene is TRBV7-8, the J gene TRBJ2-7, with 10 bases aligning to TRBD1. The CDR3 loop spans 17 amino acids. The trim removed 1 base at V and 0 bases at J, leaving 6 bases unmatched. Germline lookup yields CDR1 SGHVS and CDR2 FQNEAQ. This CDR3 is CASSLDLWDRGSYEQYF. As DNA, the CDR3 is TGTGCCAGCAGCTTAGATCTATGGGACAGGGGCTCCTACGAGCAGTACTTC.

The J gene is TRBJ2-5, the V gene TRBV5-8, with a tentative D call TRBD2 (5 bases). The CDR3 has 15 residues. V was trimmed by 0 bases and J by 7 bases, leaving 16 bases between them. The V gene's germline CDR1 is SGHTS and CDR2 YDEGEE. CDR3 loop: CASSLGGRVSGTQYF. CDR3 nucleotide sequence: TGTGCCAGCAGCTTGGGCGGGCGAGTTTCCGGGACCCAGTACTTC.

As DNA, the CDR3 is TGTGCCAGCAGTGCGGCCGGGGCTGGCGAGGAGACCCAGTACTTC. Amino acid sequence: CASSAAGAGEETQYF. This sequence joins TRBV28 and TRBJ2-5; D could derive from TRBD1 or TRBD2 (5 bases each). V was shortened by 5 bases and J by 5 bases, with 18 bases between the two germline ends. Germline CDR1 MDHEN, CDR2 SYDVKM. The CDR3 has 15 amino acids.

This clone was counted a single time. V gene TRBV30 combines with J gene TRBJ2-7, with D perhaps matching TRBD1 (6 bases). The CDR3 runs to 18 residues. The ends were cut back, 4 bases at V and 9 bases at J, with 34 bases in the middle. CDR1 GTSNPN and CDR2 SVGIG come from the germline V gene (reference sequence). The CDR3 DNA sequence: TGTGCCTGGACCCCCGCGGCAGGGGCCCGGGATGAGCTAAAGGGGCAGTACTTC. This translates into CAWTPAAGARDELKGQYF.

The rearrangement uses TRBV23-1 and TRBJ2-5; the D is unclear. TRBV23-1 is an ORF, and what it does is uncertain. CDR3 length: 15 residues. The ends were cut back, 0 bases at V and 2 bases at J, with 10 bases in the middle. The CDR3 sequence: CASSQSEGLQETQYF. The DNA of the CDR3 is TGCGCCAGCAGTCAATCGGAAGGTCTTCAAGAGACCCAGTACTTC.

The chain has TRBV30 and TRBJ1-6; the D is unclear. Germline V gene data show CDR1 as GTSNPN and CDR2 as SVGIG (reference sequence). V was shortened by 6 bases and J by 5 bases, with 17 bases between the two germline ends. The CDR3 covers 15 residues. CDR3 in DNA: TGTGCCTGTCCATCCCTGGGGTTAAATAATTCACCCCTCCACTTT. It is translated as CACPSLGLNNSPLHF.

The V call is TRBV5-8, the J call TRBJ1-1; 8 bases match TRBD1. CDR3 length: 15 amino acids. From germline, CDR1 is SGHTS and CDR2 YDEGEE. V was clipped by 4 bases and J by 2 bases; unmatched bases: 7. CDR3 nucleotides: TGTGCCAGCAGCGGGCAGGACAGGGTCAACACTGAAGCTTTCTTT. Encoded protein: CASSGQDRVNTEAFF.

This chain uses TRBV19 with TRBJ2-2; D remains ambiguous. The CDR3 runs to 12 residues. The V gene's germline CDR1 is LNHDA and CDR2 SQIVND (reference sequence). V dropped 6 bases and J dropped 6 bases, with 8 bases sitting between them. This chain's CDR3 is CASRYRSGELFF. The CDR3 region has the DNA TGTGCCAGTAGGTATAGATCCGGGGAGCTGTTTTTT.

V usage is TRBV7-2 and J usage is TRBJ2-5; 8 bases line up with TRBD2. Germline V CDR1 and CDR2: SGHTA, FQGNSA. V gave up 4 bases and J gave up 4 bases; unmatched junction bases: 5. CDR3 length: 14 amino acids. The CDR3 spells CASSSQAGVETQYF. In DNA form, the CDR3 reads TGTGCCAGCAGCTCGCAAGCGGGAGTAGAGACCCAGTACTTC.

The rearrangement joins TRBV7-2 to TRBJ2-1, with a possible D match to TRBD1 (5 bases). V lost 5 bases and J lost 10, with 15 bases in between. CDR1 is SGHTA, CDR2 FQGNSA, per germline. The CDR3 has 13 residues. In nucleotides, the CDR3 is TGTGCCAGCAGCCGAGACAGCGCCGCGGAGCAGTTCTTC. This gives the protein CASSRDSAAEQFF.

The chain employs TRBV11-1 and TRBJ2-2; 7 positions match TRBD1. CDR1 is SGHAT, CDR2 FQDESV, per germline (reference sequence). The CDR3 is made up of 16 amino acids. Trimming took 7 bases from V and 4 from J; bases not matched to a gene: 12. The CDR3 loop reads CASTPIRQGSTGELFF. The CDR3, as DNA: TGTGCCAGCACCCCGATACGACAGGGAAGCACCGGGGAGCTGTTTTTT.

This rearrangement joins TRBV18 to TRBJ1-5; 7 nucleotides align to TRBD1. There are 14 residues in the CDR3. Losses at the gene ends were 5 bases for V and 4 bases for J; bases not matched to a gene: 5. Germline CDR1 reads KGHSH; CDR2 reads LQKENI. CDR3 loop: CASSRTGPNQPQHF. For the CDR3, the DNA is TGTGCCAGCTCAAGGACAGGCCCAAATCAGCCCCAGCATTTT.